These 11 T cell receptor beta chains were all obtained from the same sample, sequenced in a study of control samples from healthy donors and cancer patients. Sequencing was performed with immunoSEQ multiplex PCR; in TCRdb, only in-frame clones are kept and a portion is missing. The table has about 100,000 clones, approximately 82% seen once. The material sequenced was blood. These receptors originate from a man aged 18 to 29 in good health.

The chain has TRBV7-9 and TRBJ1-1, with D uncertain. Trimming removed 0 bases at V and 0 bases at J, with 11 bases between. Germline lookup yields CDR1 SEHNR and CDR2 FQNEAQ (reference sequence). CDR3 length: 16 residues. CDR3 DNA sequence: TGTGCCAGCAGCTTAGCGGCGGGGTTCATGAACACTGAAGCTTTCTTT. This codes for CASSLAAGFMNTEAFF.

Concerning this clone: An end of the junction does not agree with germline; a read error may underlie this. This rearrangement joins TRBV2 to TRBJ1-2, with D perhaps TRBD1 (6 bases). The germline V gene has CDR1 SNHLY and CDR2 FYNNEI. This CDR3 is 14 amino acids long. The CDR3: CASSEGTYRDGYTF. Written as DNA, the CDR3 is TGTGCCAGCAGCGAAGGAACCTACAGGGATGGCTACACCTTC.

The chain combines TRBV10-2 with TRBJ2-2; D possibly corresponds to TRBD2 (5 bases). V was pared by 3 bases and J by 11 bases, with 10 bases between. CDR1 WSHSY and CDR2 SAAADI come from the germline V gene. This CDR3 comprises 12 residues. The CDR3, as DNA: TGCGCCAGCAGTGATCCCCGGGGAGAGCTGTTTTTT. Translating it yields CASSDPRGELFF.

The chain has TRBV7-2 and TRBJ1-2; D not resolved. V was shortened by 3 bases and J by 8 bases, with 13 bases between the two germline ends. The CDR3 is 13 amino acids. Germline V gene lookup returns CDR1 SGHTA and CDR2 FQGNSA. CDR3 loop: CASSFGSGSGYTF. CDR3 DNA: TGTGCCAGCAGCTTCGGATCCGGGTCGGGCTACACCTTC.

The chain is built from TRBV24-1 and TRBJ2-6; a weak D match, TRBD2 (6 bases). Germline lookup yields CDR1 KGHDR and CDR2 SFDVKD. Deletions cut 6 bases from V and 0 bases from J, with 11 bases between. The CDR3 spans 16 residues. The CDR3 reads CATSPRGLSGANVLTF. CDR3 coding DNA: TGTGCCACCAGTCCGCGGGGCCTCTCTGGGGCCAACGTCCTGACTTTC.

The gene calls are TRBV27 and TRBJ1-2; TRBD1 matches at 9 bases. The CDR3 has 13 residues. Per the germline V gene, CDR1 is MNHEY and CDR2 is SMNVEV (reference sequence). V was clipped by 6 bases and J by 5 bases; unmatched bases: 4. Here the CDR3 reads CASRGQGSYGYTF. CDR3 bases: TGTGCCAGCAGGGGACAGGGAAGTTATGGCTACACCTTC.

This clone has only one observation. This chain links TRBV5-6 with TRBJ2-2; D call uncertain. The CDR3 contains 14 residues. CDR1 is SGHDT, CDR2 YYEEEE, per germline. V dropped 2 bases and J dropped 2 bases, with 7 bases sitting between them. The CDR3 nucleotides are TGTGCCAGCAGCTTTAGTCTAAACACCGGGGAGCTGTTTTTT. This gives the protein CASSFSLNTGELFF.

CDR3 loop: CASSDMGHEAFF. CDR3 DNA sequence: TGTGCCAGCAGTGATATGGGACATGAAGCTTTCTTT. This chain joins TRBV25-1 and TRBJ1-1; tentative D call: TRBD1 (6 bases). From germline, CDR1 is MGHDK and CDR2 SYGVNS. The ends were cut back, 3 bases at V and 7 bases at J, with 9 bases in the middle. This CDR3 spans 12 amino acids.

The V and J genes are TRBV27 and TRBJ2-7; D unresolved. The CDR3 sequence is 14 residues long. CDR1 is MNHEY, CDR2 SMNVEV, per germline (reference sequence). Trimming left V 3 bases short and J 0 bases short, with 9 bases between. CDR3 DNA sequence: TGTGCCAGCAGTTTTTTTGGCAGCTCCTACGAGCAGTACTTC. This translates into CASSFFGSSYEQYF.

This chain joins TRBV2 and TRBJ1-1; D remains ambiguous. The V end was cut by 6 bases, the J end by 3 bases, with 2 bases between. The CDR3 contains 10 residues. Per the germline V gene, CDR1 is SNHLY and CDR2 is FYNNEI. The CDR3, as DNA: TGTGCCAGCAGCCACACTGAAGCTTTCTTT. Residues: CASSHTEAFF. Full variable domain (rest looked up from reference TRBV2 and TRBJ1-1): EPEVTQTPSHQVTQMGQEVILRCVPISNHLYFYWYRQILGQKVEFLVSFYNNEISEKSEIFDDQFSVERPDGSNFTLKIRSTKLEDSAMYFCASSHTEAFFGQGTRLTVV.

The V call is TRBV5-5, the J call TRBJ1-1, with D unclear. Germline V gene sequence: CDR1 SGHKS, CDR2 YYEKEE (reference sequence). Trimming shortened V by 2 bases and J by 0 bases, and 5 bases separated the two germline ends. The CDR3 is made up of 13 amino acids. CDR3 bases: TGTGCCAGCAGCTTTACGGTGAACACTGAAGCTTTCTTT. Translating it yields CASSFTVNTEAFF.